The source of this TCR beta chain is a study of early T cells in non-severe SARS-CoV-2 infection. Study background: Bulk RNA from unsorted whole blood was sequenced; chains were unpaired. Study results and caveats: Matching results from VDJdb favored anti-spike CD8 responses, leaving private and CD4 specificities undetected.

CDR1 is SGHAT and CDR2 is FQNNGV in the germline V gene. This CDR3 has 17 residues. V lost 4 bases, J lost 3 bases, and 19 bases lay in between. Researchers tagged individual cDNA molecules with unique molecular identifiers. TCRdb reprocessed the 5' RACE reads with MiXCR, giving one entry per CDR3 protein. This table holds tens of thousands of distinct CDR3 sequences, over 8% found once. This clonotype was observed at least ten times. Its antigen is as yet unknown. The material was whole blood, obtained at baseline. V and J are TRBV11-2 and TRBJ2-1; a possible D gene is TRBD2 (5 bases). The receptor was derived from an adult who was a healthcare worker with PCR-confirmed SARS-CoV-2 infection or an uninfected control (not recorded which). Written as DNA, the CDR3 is TGTGCCAGCAGCTCCCCGTGGGGAGCAAAGGACTACAATGAGCAGTTCTTC. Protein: CASSSPWGAKDYNEQFF.